This T cell receptor beta chain originates from a study of T cells after yellow fever vaccination. UMIs were added to TCR cDNA along with a universal primer site when it was made by 5'RACE template switching. Each CDR3 protein is one row after TCRdb ran MiXCR on the 5' RACE reads. The sample lists hundreds of thousands of distinct CDR3 sequences; about 5.2% were seen once. In the case of this clonotype: The antigen is not known.

General study findings and limits: A limited proportion of clonotypes was detected within both the CD4 and CD8 compartments. Primary-vaccination clones mostly resurfaced post-booster (about 95% CD4, more than 85% CD8).

The CDR3 sequence is 14 residues long. The germline gives CDR1 GTSNPN, CDR2 SVGIG (reference sequence). V was trimmed by 3 bases and J by 3 bases, leaving 14 bases between them. This sequence originates from a young man who received the YFV17D yellow fever vaccine. The chain links TRBV30 to TRBJ1-1; D is uncertain. Here the sequenced sample was CD4+ T cells sorted from PBMCs, taken on the day of the yellow fever booster vaccination. CDR3 region: CAWSGIPGDTEAFF. CDR3 coding DNA: TGTGCCTGGAGCGGGATACCCGGGGACACTGAAGCTTTCTTT.